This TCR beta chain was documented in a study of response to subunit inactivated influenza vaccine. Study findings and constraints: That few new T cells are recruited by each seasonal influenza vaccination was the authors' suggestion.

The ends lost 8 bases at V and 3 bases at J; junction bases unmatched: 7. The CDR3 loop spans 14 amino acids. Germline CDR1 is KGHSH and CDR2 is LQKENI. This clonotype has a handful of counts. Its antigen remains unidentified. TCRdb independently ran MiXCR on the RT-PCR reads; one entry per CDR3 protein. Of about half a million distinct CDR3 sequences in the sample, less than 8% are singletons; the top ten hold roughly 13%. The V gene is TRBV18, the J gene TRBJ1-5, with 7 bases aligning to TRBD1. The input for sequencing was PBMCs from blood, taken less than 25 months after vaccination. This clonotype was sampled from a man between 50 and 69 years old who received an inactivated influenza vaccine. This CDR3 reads CASRPTGDNQPQHF. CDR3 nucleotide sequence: TGTGCCAGCCGACCTACAGGGGACAATCAGCCCCAGCATTTT. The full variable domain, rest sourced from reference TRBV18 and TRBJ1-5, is NAGVMQNPRHLVRRRGQEARLRCSPMKGHSHVYWYRQLPEEGLKFMVYLQKENIIDESGMPKERFSAEFPKEGPSILRIQQVVRGDSAAYFCASRPTGDNQPQHFGDGTRLSIL.